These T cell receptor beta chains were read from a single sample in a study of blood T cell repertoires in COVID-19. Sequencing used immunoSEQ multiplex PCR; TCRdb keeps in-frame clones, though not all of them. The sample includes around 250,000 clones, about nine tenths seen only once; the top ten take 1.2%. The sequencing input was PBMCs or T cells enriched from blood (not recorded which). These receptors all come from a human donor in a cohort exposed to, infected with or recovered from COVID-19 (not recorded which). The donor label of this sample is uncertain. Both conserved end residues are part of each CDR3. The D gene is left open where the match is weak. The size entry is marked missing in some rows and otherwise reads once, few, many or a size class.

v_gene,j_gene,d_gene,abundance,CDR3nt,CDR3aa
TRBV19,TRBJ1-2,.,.,TGTGCCAGTAGTGAGGACAGCCCGTCTAACTATGGCTACACCTTC,CASSEDSPSNYGYTF
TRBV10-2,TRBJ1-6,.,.,TGCGCCAGCAGTGAGTTGACAGGATATAATTCACCCCTCCACTTT,CASSELTGYNSPLHF
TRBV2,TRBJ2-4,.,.,TGTGCCAGCACCCCCTTAGAGGCCAGATACATTCAGTACTTC,CASTPLEARYIQYF
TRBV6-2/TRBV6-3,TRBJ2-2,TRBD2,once,TGTGCCAGCAGTTGGGGACTAGCGGTGAACACCGGGGAGCTGTTTTTT,CASSWGLAVNTGELFF
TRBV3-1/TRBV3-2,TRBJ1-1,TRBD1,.,TGTGCCAGCAGCCAAGAGGGACAGGGGTTTTGGAAAGCTTTCTTT,CASSQEGQGFWKAFF
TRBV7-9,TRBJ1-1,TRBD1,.,TGTGCCAGCAGCTTGGAGACAGGGGGGAACACTGAAGCTTTCTTT,CASSLETGGNTEAFF
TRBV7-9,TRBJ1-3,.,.,TGTGCCAGCAGCCCCCTACAGTTCTCTGGAAACACCATATATTTT,CASSPLQFSGNTIYF
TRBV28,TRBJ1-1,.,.,TGTGCCAGCAGTTTTCAGAATCTGAACACTGAAGCTTTCTTT,CASSFQNLNTEAFF
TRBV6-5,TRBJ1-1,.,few,TGTGCCAGCAGTTACTCTGGGACTTCGACTGAAGCTTTCTTT,CASSYSGTSTEAFF
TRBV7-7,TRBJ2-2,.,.,TGTGCCAGCAGCTTAGTCCCTGGAGGGCCGAACACCGGGGAGCTGTTTTTT,CASSLVPGGPNTGELFF
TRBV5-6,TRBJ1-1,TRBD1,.,TGTGCCAGCAGCTTGGCGGGACAGTTTGACACTGAAGCTTTCTTT,CASSLAGQFDTEAFF
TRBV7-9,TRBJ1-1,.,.,TGTGCCAGCAGCCCAATTCCGAACACTGAAGCTTTCTTT,CASSPIPNTEAFF
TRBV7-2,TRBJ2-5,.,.,TGTGCCAGCAGCTTCTTGAGGGAAGGGGGAGAGACCCAGTACTTC,CASSFLREGGETQYF
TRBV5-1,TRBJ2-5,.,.,TGCGCCAGCAGCTTGGGGGTAAGCGAAGAGACCCAGTACTTC,CASSLGVSEETQYF
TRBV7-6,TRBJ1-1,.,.,TGTGCCAGCAGCTTAGTCAGGGACACTGAAGCTTTCTTT,CASSLVRDTEAFF
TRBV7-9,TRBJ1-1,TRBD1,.,TGTGCCAGCAGCTTAGCGGACAGGGTACCTTTCTTT,CASSLADRVPFF
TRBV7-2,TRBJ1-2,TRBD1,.,TGTGCCAGCAGTACTACAAGCAGGGGGAGTAACTATGGCTACACCTTC,CASSTTSRGSNYGYTF
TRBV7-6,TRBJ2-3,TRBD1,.,TGTGCCAGCGGCCCGGGGGACAGGGACCCAGATACGCAGTATTTT,CASGPGDRDPDTQYF
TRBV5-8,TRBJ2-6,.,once,TGTGCCAGCAGCTTAAGACAGATTACCTCTGGGGCCAACGTCCTGACTTTC,CASSLRQITSGANVLTF
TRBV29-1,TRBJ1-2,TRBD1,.,TGCAGCGCAGGGGACAGGGACTTAGGCTACACCTTC,CSAGDRDLGYTF
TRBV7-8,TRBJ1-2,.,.,TGTGCCAGCAGCTTGGAGGGCAGGAGCTATGGCTACACCTTC,CASSLEGRSYGYTF
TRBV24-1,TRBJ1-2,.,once,TGTGCCACCAGTGACCCCGACAGAAACTATGGCTACACCTTC,CATSDPDRNYGYTF
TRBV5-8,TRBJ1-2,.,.,TGTGCCAGCAACGACAGGATCCCCTTAGGTGATGGCTACACCTTC,CASNDRIPLGDGYTF
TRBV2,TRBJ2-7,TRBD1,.,TGTGCCAGCAGGGACAGGTCCTACGAGCAGTACTTC,CASRDRSYEQYF
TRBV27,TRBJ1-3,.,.,TGTGCCAGCAGTTCCACAGCTGGAAACACCATATATTTT,CASSSTAGNTIYF
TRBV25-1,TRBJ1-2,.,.,TGTGCCAGCAGTGCAATAGACTATGGCTACACCTTC,CASSAIDYGYTF
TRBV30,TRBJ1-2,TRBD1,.,TGTGCCTGGAACCCCGGGACAGCCTTGGGCTACACCTTC,CAWNPGTALGYTF
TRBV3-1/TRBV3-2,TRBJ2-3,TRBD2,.,TGTGCCAGCAGCCTTACTGCGGGGGAATCAGATACGCAGTATTTT,CASSLTAGESDTQYF
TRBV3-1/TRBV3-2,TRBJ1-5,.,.,TGTGCCAGCAGCCAAACATCGGGTCATCAGCCCCAGCATTTT,CASSQTSGHQPQHF
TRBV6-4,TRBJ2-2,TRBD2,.,TGTGCCAGCAGTGAAACTAGCGGGGGGGCCCGGACCGGGGAGCTGTTTTTT,CASSETSGGARTGELFF
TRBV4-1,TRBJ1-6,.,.,TGCGCCAGCAGCCATCAAAGGGGGGGTTCCTATAATTCACCCCTCCACTTT,CASSHQRGGSYNSPLHF
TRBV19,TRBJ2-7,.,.,TGTGCCAGTAGTATGGGGGCAACCTACGAGCAGTACTTC,CASSMGATYEQYF
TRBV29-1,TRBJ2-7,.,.,TGCAGCGTGGGGGAGGCGAGCTCCTACGAGCAGTACTTC,CSVGEASSYEQYF
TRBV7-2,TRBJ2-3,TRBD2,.,TGTGCCAGCAGCGGGGGGGTAGGAGATACGCAGTATTTT,CASSGGVGDTQYF
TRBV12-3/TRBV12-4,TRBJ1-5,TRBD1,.,TGTGCCAGCAGTCAGACAGGGCATCAGCCCCAGCATTTT,CASSQTGHQPQHF
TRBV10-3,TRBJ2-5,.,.,TGTGCCATCAGCTTACAGGGATTCCAAGAGACCCAGTACTTC,CAISLQGFQETQYF
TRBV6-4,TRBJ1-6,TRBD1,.,TGTGCCAGCAGCCGGGACAGGGATAATTCACCCCTCCACTTT,CASSRDRDNSPLHF
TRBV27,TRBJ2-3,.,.,TGTGCCAGCAGTGTCCAGAGGGCAACAGATACGCAGTATTTT,CASSVQRATDTQYF
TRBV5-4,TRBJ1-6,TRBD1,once,TGTGCCAGCAGCTCGGGACAGAGAAGAAATTCACCCCTCCACTTT,CASSSGQRRNSPLHF
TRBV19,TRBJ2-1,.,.,TGTGCCAGCGGGCGGGGAACGTCCTACAATGAGCAGTTCTTC,CASGRGTSYNEQFF
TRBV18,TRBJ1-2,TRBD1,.,TGTGCCAGCTCACCATCCGACAGGGGAAGGGATGGCTACACCTTC,CASSPSDRGRDGYTF
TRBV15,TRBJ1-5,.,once,TGTGCCACCAGCAGAGATGGTCCAGTTCCCCGCAATCAGCCCCAGCATTTT,CATSRDGPVPRNQPQHF
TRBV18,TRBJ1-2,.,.,TGTGCCAGCTCACCCGTGAGTCCTAACTATGGCTACACCTTC,CASSPVSPNYGYTF
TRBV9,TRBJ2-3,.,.,TGTGCCAGCAGCACCCGTACCAGGGGGCGGGGGACAGATACGCAGTATTTT,CASSTRTRGRGTDTQYF
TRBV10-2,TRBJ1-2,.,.,TGCGCCAGCAGCTCGGGAAACCATGGCTACACCTTC,CASSSGNHGYTF
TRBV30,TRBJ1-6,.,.,TGTGCCTGGACGGTTCCTTATAATTCACCCCTCCACTTT,CAWTVPYNSPLHF
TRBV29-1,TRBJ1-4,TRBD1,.,TGCAGCGTTGTATTCGGGACAGGGTTTAATGAAAAACTGTTTTTT,CSVVFGTGFNEKLFF
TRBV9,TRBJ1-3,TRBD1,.,TGTGCCAGCAGCTCAGACAGGGCTGGAAACACCATATATTTT,CASSSDRAGNTIYF
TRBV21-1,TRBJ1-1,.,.,TGTGCCAGCAGGAAGAGGAGCCCGAACACTGAAGCTTTCTTT,CASRKRSPNTEAFF
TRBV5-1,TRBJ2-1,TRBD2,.,TGCGCCAGCAGACAAGCGGGGGGGTACAATGAGCAGTTCTTC,CASRQAGGYNEQFF
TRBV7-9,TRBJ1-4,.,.,TGTGCCAGCAGCGTGGACAGTGAAAAACTGTTTTTT,CASSVDSEKLFF
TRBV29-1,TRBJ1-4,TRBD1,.,TGCAGCGTTGAAGGACAGGGGGATAATAATGAAAAACTGTTTTTT,CSVEGQGDNNEKLFF
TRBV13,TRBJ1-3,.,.,TGTGCCAGCAGCCAGTTCACTGCAGGGGCGAGCTCTGGAAACACCATATATTTT,CASSQFTAGASSGNTIYF
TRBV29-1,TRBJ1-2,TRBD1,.,TGCAGCGGCAGGGGGCAGGATGGCTACACCTTC,CSGRGQDGYTF
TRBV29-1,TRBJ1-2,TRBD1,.,TGCAGCGTGGCTCAGGGGGCAAAGTATGGCTACACCTTC,CSVAQGAKYGYTF
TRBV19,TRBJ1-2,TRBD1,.,TGTGCCACGGGACAGGTACGTGGCTACACCTTC,CATGQVRGYTF
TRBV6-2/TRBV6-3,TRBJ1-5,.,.,TGTGCCAGCAGTAACCGGGTGGTTAGGCAGCCCCAGCATTTT,CASSNRVVRQPQHF